This T cell receptor beta chain was sequenced for a study of memory CD4+ T cells and cytomegalovirus serostatus. The CDR3 is made up of 15 amino acids. CDR1 SEHNR and CDR2 FQNEAQ come from the germline V gene (reference sequence). Trimming at V came to 5 bases and at J to 5 bases, leaving 6 bases not matched to a gene. TCRdb's table, derived via immunoSEQ multiplex PCR, lists solely in-frame clones and lacks some. The table includes roughly 50,000 clones, roughly 79% detected once. This clone was observed a few times. Single viable CD3+CD4+CD8-CD45RO+ cells were sorted as the memory CD4+ T cells. The sequenced sample consisted of memory CD4+ T cells from blood. This TCR came from an adult in good health and CMV-seronegative. V gene TRBV7-9 combines with J gene TRBJ2-3; 11 bases fit TRBD2. The CDR3 loop is CASSELAGVVDTQYF. The CDR3 bases are TGTGCCAGCAGCGAACTAGCGGGGGTGGTAGATACGCAGTATTTT.